This record looks at one TCR beta chain sequence and its context. Antigen: not known. V gave up 4 bases and J gave up 7 bases; unmatched junction bases: 7. The CDR3 totals 14 residues. Germline CDR1 and CDR2: SEHNR and FQNEAQ (reference sequence). This sample was taken from a study of CD8 T cells in ankylosing spondylitis. Study results and limitations: It appeared that ankylosing spondylitis blood was characterized by a TCR beta motif of fewer than ten highly homologous variants. The clones that were linked to disease were reported to be significantly enriched in matched synovial fluid samples from ankylosing spondylitis patients.

A quantitative 5'-RACE method, one with molecular barcodes, was used to make TCR beta libraries. TCRdb re-called the 5' RACE reads with MiXCR, one entry per CDR3 protein. Among fewer than 450,000 distinct CDR3 sequences listed, 17% were seen once. Sequences were obtained from blood, either unsorted or a sorted T cell fraction (not recorded which). The chain employs TRBV7-9 and TRBJ2-1; TRBD2 aligns across 7 bases. The clonotype originates from a male donor with ankylosing spondylitis. Written as DNA, the CDR3 is TGTGCCAGCAGCTATGCCGGGACTAATAATGAGCAGTTCTTC. Its protein product is CASSYAGTNNEQFF.